The next 5 T cell receptor beta chains were all read from a single sample in a study of blood T cells in healthy people across ages. A second PCR of 7 to 11 cycles used a sample-barcoded 5' primer and a J-beta primer mix. TCRdb reprocessed the 5' RACE reads via MiXCR and lists one record per CDR3 protein. The sample holds roughly 700,000 distinct CDR3 sequences, 20% to 25% seen once. The same data also contributed to another study, on T cells of mothers and their children.

Sequencing was done on a sample of blood. The receptors derive from a boy younger than 18 in good health.

The CDR3 is CSVEDAKEKLFF. The CDR3, as DNA: TGCAGCGTTGAAGACGCCAAAGAAAAACTGTTTTTT. This sequence joins TRBV29-1 and TRBJ1-4; D ambiguous. This CDR3 region has 12 residues. V shed 0 bases and J shed 8 bases, with 7 bases lying between them. The germline V gene has CDR1 SQVTM and CDR2 ANQGSEA. Combining the CDR3 with reference TRBV29-1 and TRBJ1-4 gives the whole variable domain SAVISQKPSRDICQRGTSLTIQCQVDSQVTMMFWYRQQPGQSLTLIATANQGSEATYESGFVIDKFPISRPNLTFSTLTVSNMSPEDSSIYLCSVEDAKEKLFFGSGTQLSVL.

This clonotype has more than one count but fewer than ten. The chain uses TRBV12-3 or TRBV12-4 and TRBJ1-1; a weak D match, TRBD1 (6 bases). V lost 5 bases, J lost 1 base, and 11 bases lay in between. The CDR3 spans 14 residues. The CDR3: CASSPEGGNTEAFF. CDR3 coding DNA: TGTGCCAGCAGTCCCGAGGGGGGGAACACTGAAGCTTTCTTT.

This chain connects TRBV12-5 to TRBJ2-7; D may be TRBD1 (5 bases). The CDR3 sequence is 12 residues long. V lost 2 bases, J lost 7 bases, and 9 bases lay in between. Germline V gene sequence: CDR1 LGHNT, CDR2 FRNRAP. Here the CDR3 reads CASGLRGGEQYF. CDR3 in DNA: TGTGCTAGTGGTTTGAGGGGTGGAGAGCAGTACTTC.

In its sample, this clonotype was seen a few times. The chain uses TRBV29-1 and TRBJ2-7; D unclear. CDR1 is SQVTM, CDR2 ANQGSEA, per germline. The V and J ends lost 3 bases and 9 bases respectively, with 18 bases between them. CDR3 length equals 13 residues. DNA of the CDR3: TGCAGCGTTGAGTCGAAAACCAGGAGTGCGCAGTACTTC. This translates into CSVESKTRSAQYF.

This chain uses TRBV7-2 with TRBJ2-5; D not resolved. From germline, CDR1 is SGHTA and CDR2 FQGNSA. The CDR3 loop spans 13 amino acids. The V and J ends lost 3 bases and 7 bases respectively, with 12 bases between them. The CDR3 here is CASSFFRTWTQYF. CDR3 DNA sequence: TGTGCCAGCAGCTTTTTCAGGACCTGGACCCAGTACTTC.